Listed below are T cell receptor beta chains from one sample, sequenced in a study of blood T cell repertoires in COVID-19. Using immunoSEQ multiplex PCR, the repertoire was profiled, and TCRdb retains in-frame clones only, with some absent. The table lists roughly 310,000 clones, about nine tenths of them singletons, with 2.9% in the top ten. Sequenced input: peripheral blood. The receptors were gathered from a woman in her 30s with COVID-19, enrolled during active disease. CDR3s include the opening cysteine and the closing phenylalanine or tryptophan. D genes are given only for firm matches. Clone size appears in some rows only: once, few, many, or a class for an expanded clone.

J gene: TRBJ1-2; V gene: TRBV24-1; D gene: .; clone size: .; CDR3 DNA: TGTGCCACCAGTGATTTATGGGCGGGGGACGTGAGCGGCTACACCTTC; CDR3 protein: CATSDLWAGDVSGYTF
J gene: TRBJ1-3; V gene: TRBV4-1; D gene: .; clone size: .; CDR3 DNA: TGCGCCAGCAGCCAAGAGGGGCAGGGTATTTCTGGAAACACCATATATTTT; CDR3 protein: CASSQEGQGISGNTIYF
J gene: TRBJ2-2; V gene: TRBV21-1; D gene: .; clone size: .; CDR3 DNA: TGTGCCAGCCCCCACACGGGATCTACCTCCGCGAACACCGGGGAGCTGTTTTTT; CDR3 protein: CASPHTGSTSANTGELFF
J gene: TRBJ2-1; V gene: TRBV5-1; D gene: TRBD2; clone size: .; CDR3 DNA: TGCGCCAGCAGCTCATATAGCGGGAGTCTCGACAATGAGCAGTTCTTC; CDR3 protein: CASSSYSGSLDNEQFF
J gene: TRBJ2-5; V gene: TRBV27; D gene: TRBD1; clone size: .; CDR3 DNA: TGTGCCAGCAGTTTAGCCGGGACAGGGGGCGCCCAGTACTTC; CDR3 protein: CASSLAGTGGAQYF
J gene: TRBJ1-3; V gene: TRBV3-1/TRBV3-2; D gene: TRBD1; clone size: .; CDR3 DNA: TGTGCCAGCAGACCCTCAGGGGGGGGAAACACCATATATTTT; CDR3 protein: CASRPSGGGNTIYF
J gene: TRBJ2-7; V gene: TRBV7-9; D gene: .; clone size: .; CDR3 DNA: TGTGCCAGCAGCTTAGGAGGCGGATACGAGCAGTACTTC; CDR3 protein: CASSLGGGYEQYF
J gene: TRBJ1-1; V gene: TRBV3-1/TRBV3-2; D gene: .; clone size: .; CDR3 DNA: TGTGCCAGCAGCCGTTACAAGAACACTGAAGCTTTCTTT; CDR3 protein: CASSRYKNTEAFF
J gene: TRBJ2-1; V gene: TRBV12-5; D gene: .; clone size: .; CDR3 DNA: TGTGCTAGTGGTCAGGACTTTGACAATGAGCAGTTCTTC; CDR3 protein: CASGQDFDNEQFF
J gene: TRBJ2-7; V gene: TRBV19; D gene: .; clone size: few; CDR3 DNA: TGTGCCAGTAGTATCGGTGCAGGGACCTACGAGCAGTACTTC; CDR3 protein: CASSIGAGTYEQYF
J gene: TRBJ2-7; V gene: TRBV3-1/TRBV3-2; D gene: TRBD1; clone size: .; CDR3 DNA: TGTGCCAGCAGCCAAGTTTGGCAGGGGGCGGGGGAGCAGTACTTC; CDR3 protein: CASSQVWQGAGEQYF
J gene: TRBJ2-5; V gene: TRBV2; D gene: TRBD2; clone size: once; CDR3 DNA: TGTGCCAGCAGCTCCACGACTAGCGGGAGAAGAGAGACCCAGTACTTC; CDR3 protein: CASSSTTSGRRETQYF
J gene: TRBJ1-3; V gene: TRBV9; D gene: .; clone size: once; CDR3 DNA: TGTGCCAGCAGCGTAGGCAGGGTTGGAAACACCATATATTTT; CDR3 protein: CASSVGRVGNTIYF
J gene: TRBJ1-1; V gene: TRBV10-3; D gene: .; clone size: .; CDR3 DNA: TGTGCCATCTCGATCAGGGTCGGTACTGAAGCTTTCTTT; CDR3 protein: CAISIRVGTEAFF
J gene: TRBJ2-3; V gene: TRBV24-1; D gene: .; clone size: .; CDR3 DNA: TGTGCCACCGGGGGGGCGGCTAGCACAGATACGCAGTATTTT; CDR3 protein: CATGGAASTDTQYF
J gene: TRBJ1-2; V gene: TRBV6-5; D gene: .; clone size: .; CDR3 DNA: TGTGCCAGCAGTTACGGGGGACACTACACCTTC; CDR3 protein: CASSYGGHYTF
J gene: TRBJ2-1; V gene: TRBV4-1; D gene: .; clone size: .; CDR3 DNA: TGCGCCAGCAGCCATCTGGGCAGAAGCTCCTACAATGAGCAGTTCTTC; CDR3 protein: CASSHLGRSSYNEQFF
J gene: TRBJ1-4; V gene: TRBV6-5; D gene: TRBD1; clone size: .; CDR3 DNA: TGTGCCAGCAGGCCGACAGGGGTGAATGAAAAACTGTTTTTT; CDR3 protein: CASRPTGVNEKLFF
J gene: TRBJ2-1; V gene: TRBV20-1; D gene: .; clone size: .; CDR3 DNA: TGCAGTGCGACATTGAATGAGCAGTTCTTC; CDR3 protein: CSATLNEQFF
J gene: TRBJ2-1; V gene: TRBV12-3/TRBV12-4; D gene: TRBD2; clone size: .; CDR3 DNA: TGTGCCAGCAGGCCAAGCGGGAGGGATGAGCAGTTCTTC; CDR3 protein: CASRPSGRDEQFF
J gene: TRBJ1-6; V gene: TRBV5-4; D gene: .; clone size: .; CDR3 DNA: TGTGCCAGCAGCCTGGGGGGGGACTCACCCCTCCACTTT; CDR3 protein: CASSLGGDSPLHF
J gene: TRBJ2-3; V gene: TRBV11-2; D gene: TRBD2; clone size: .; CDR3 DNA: TGTGCCAGCAGCTTTTCCACTAGCGGGTTCACAGATACGCAGTATTTT; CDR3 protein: CASSFSTSGFTDTQYF
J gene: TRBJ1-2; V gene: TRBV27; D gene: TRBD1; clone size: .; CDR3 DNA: TGTGCCAGCAGTTTAGTCGGGACAGGGAAGGATGGCTACACCTTC; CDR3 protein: CASSLVGTGKDGYTF
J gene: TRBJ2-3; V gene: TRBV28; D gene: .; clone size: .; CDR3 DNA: TGTGCCAGCAGTTTATCCAGGGCGCGACCCACAGATACGCAGTATTTT; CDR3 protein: CASSLSRARPTDTQYF
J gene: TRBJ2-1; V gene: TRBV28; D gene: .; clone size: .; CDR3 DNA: TGTGCCAGCAGCCCCCCGCGTGGGACACACAATGAGCAGTTCTTC; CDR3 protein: CASSPPRGTHNEQFF
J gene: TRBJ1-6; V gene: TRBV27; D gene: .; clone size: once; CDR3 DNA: TGTGCCAGCAGTTTCCCATTTTCACCCCTCCACTTT; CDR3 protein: CASSFPFSPLHF
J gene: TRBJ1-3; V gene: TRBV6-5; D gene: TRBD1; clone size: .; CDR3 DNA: TGTGCCAACGGACAGGGACAGGGTCCCATATATTTT; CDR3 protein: CANGQGQGPIYF
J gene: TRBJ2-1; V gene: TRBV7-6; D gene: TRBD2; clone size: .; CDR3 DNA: TGTGCCAGCAGCCCCTGGACTAGCGGCACCTACAATGAGCAGTTCTTC; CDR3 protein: CASSPWTSGTYNEQFF
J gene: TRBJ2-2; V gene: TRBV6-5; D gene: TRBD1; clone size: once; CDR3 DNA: TGTGCCAGCAGCCGGGACAGGGGTGGCACCGGGGAGCTGTTTTTT; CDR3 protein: CASSRDRGGTGELFF
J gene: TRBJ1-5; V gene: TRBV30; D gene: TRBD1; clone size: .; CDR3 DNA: TGTGCCTGGAGTGGGGACAGGGAGTCTTATAGCAATCAGCCCCAGCATTTT; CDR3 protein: CAWSGDRESYSNQPQHF
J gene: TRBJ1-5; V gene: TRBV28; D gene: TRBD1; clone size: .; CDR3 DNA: TGTGCCAGCAGTTTAGGACAGGTAAATCAGCCCCAGCATTTT; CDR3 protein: CASSLGQVNQPQHF
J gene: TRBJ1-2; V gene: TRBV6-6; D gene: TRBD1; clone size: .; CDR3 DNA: TGTGCCAGCAGTTACTCGGAGACAGGGGGCACTGGCTACACCTTC; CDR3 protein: CASSYSETGGTGYTF
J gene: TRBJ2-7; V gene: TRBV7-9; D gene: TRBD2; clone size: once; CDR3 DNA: TGTGCCAGCTCCGGGACTATATCCTACGAGCAGTACTTC; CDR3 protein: CASSGTISYEQYF
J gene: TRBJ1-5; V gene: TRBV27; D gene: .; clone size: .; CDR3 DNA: TGTGCCAGCAGTTTAGAAGGGGATAGCAATCAGCCCCAGCATTTT; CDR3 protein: CASSLEGDSNQPQHF
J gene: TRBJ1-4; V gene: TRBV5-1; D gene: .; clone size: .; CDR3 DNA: TGCGCCAGCAGCTTGGAAGGGGCCCCTAATGAAAAACTGTTTTTT; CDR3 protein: CASSLEGAPNEKLFF
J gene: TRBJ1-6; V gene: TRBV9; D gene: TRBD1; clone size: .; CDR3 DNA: TGTGCCAGCAGCGTAGGTACAGGGGGTTTTAATTCACCCCTCCACTTT; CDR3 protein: CASSVGTGGFNSPLHF
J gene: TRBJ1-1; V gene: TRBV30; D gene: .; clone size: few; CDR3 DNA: TGTGCCTGGAGTGTATGGGGACTCAAAATGAACACTGAAGCTTTCTTT; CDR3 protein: CAWSVWGLKMNTEAFF
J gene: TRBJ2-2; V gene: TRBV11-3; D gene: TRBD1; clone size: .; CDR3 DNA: TGTGCCAGCAGCTTCGGGACAGAAACCGGGGAGCTGTTTTTT; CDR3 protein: CASSFGTETGELFF
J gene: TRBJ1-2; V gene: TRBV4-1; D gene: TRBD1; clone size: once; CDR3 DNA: TGCGCCAGCAGCCTCCGGGACAGGGGTAACTATGGCTACACCTTC; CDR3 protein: CASSLRDRGNYGYTF
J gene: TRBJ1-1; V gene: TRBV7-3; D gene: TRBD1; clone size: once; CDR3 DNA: TGTGCCAGCAGCTTCGATAGGGGGCGCAGGTCCACTGAAGCTTTCTTT; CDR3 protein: CASSFDRGRRSTEAFF
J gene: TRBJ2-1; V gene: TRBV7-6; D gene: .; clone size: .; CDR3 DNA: TGTGCCAGCAGCTTATTCCGGGAACCAAGCTCCTACAATGAGCAGTTCTTC; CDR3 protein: CASSLFREPSSYNEQFF